The 4 T cell receptor beta chains in this list originate from one sample, sequenced in a study of CD8+CD57+ T cells in acquired aplastic anemia. In patients chosen for sequencing, flow cytometry had shown CD8+CD57+ cell expansion. Genomic DNA templated the TCR beta VDJ and CDR3 profiling. TCRdb recomputed calls from the reads with MiXCR, one row per CDR3 protein. The profile covers 270,000 or so distinct CDR3 sequences, with 82% appearing a single time and 35% to 50% taken by the ten largest. The sample taken for sequencing was sorted CD4+, CD8+, or CD8+CD57+ T cells (not recorded which) from PBMCs. These receptors were collected from a human donor with aplastic anemia.

A note on this clonotype: Without the conserved terminal phenylalanine or tryptophan, this CDR3 likely stems from a read error. No DNA is shown, since the ends of the CDR3 on it are uncertain; the CDR3 is the one TCRdb lists. This rearrangement joins TRBV7-9 to TRBJ2-3; the table's D call, TRBD2, was not checked against the DNA. 13 amino acids form the CDR3, both terminal residues included. Germline values: CDR1 SEHNR, CDR2 FQNEAQ (reference sequence). The CDR3: CASSFGGSGGSYE.

V gene TRBV2 combines with J gene TRBJ1-2; tentative D call: TRBD1 (5 bases). Trimming cost V 6 bases and J 14 bases, with 28 bases left between them. Germline V lookup: CDR1 SNHLY, CDR2 FYNNEI. The CDR3 covers 15 residues. The CDR3 protein is CASSYGGAYTQYFTF. The CDR3 bases are TGTGCCAGCAGCTACGGCGGGGCCTATACCCAGTATTTTACCTTC.

The chain links TRBV7-2 to TRBJ2-7; maybe TRBD2 (5 bases). The CDR3 covers 18 residues. V was trimmed by 3 bases and J by 1 base, leaving 22 bases between them. Germline V gene lookup returns CDR1 SGHTA and CDR2 FQGNSA. The CDR3 protein is CASSFHPDGEAHSYEQYV. For the CDR3, the DNA is TGTGCCAGCAGCTTCCATCCAGACGGGGAAGCGCATTCCTACGAGCAGTACGTC.

Points on this clonotype: One end of the junction is discordant with germline, which a read error may explain. The chain has TRBV2 and TRBJ1-1, with D possibly matching TRBD1 (5 bases). The CDR3 has 15 residues. Per germline, CDR1 SNHLY and CDR2 FYNNEI. Here the CDR3 DNA reads TGTGCCAGCGGCGTAGGGGTCACAGATACGCCTGAAGTTGGCTTT. This sequence encodes CASGVGVTDTPEVGF.